These 3 T cell receptor beta chains came from one sample sequenced in a study of CD8+ T cells in alopecia areata. Reverse transcription of extracted RNA yielded cDNA, which provided the sequencing template. Only in-frame clones appear in the TCRdb table, and some are missing; sequencing was by immunoSEQ multiplex PCR. The repertoire holds fewer than 150,000 clones, about 61% seen once, with about 3% in the top ten. The sequencing sample was made of CD4+ T cells sorted from blood. Receptors originate from a human donor in good health.

The CDR3 protein is CRVIWRPKNEQFF. The DNA for the CDR3 is TGTCGTGTTATCTGGCGACCAAAGAATGAGCAGTTCTTC. The chain combines TRBV6-5 with TRBJ2-1; D is undetermined. Germline V gives CDR1 MNHEY, CDR2 SVGAGI. The CDR3 is 13 residues long.

The chain links TRBV5-6 to TRBJ2-5; the D gene could be TRBD1 or TRBD2 (5 bases each). The CDR3 has 13 residues. Germline V CDR1 and CDR2: SGHDT, YYEEEE. The V gene lost 5 bases and the J gene lost 4 bases, with 12 bases spanning the gap. Written as DNA, the CDR3 is TGTGCCAGCAGTCGATTTGGGGGAGAGACCCAGTACTTC. Translating it yields CASSRFGGETQYF.

The chain recombines TRBV4-1 with TRBJ2-1, with D tentatively TRBD1 (6 bases). V dropped 2 bases and J dropped 9 bases, with 20 bases sitting between them. Germline V gene sequence: CDR1 MGHRA, CDR2 YSYEKL. The CDR3 sequence is 16 residues long. Here the CDR3 reads CASSQTGTQGGVEQFF. The CDR3 DNA reads as TGCGCCAGCAGCCAAACCGGGACCCAAGGGGGTGTTGAGCAGTTCTTC.